This T cell receptor (beta chain) stems from a study of blood T cell repertoires in COVID-19. Germline V gene lookup returns CDR1 MNHEY and CDR2 SVGAGI. V lost 8 bases, J lost 4 bases, and 20 bases lay in between. The length of the CDR3 is 15 residues. The data were produced by immunoSEQ multiplex PCR, yet TCRdb's version contains in-frame clones alone and is incomplete. The sample contains 350,000 to 450,000 clones, approximately 89% of which appear only once. The sample comprised peripheral blood. This clonotype was obtained from a middle-aged woman with COVID-19, enrolled during active disease. V usage is TRBV6-5 and J usage is TRBJ1-1; D is perhaps TRBD1 (5 bases). Here the CDR3 reads CASGAVSGAGTEAFF. The CDR3, as DNA: TGTGCCAGCGGGGCCGTGAGCGGGGCTGGCACTGAAGCTTTCTTT.